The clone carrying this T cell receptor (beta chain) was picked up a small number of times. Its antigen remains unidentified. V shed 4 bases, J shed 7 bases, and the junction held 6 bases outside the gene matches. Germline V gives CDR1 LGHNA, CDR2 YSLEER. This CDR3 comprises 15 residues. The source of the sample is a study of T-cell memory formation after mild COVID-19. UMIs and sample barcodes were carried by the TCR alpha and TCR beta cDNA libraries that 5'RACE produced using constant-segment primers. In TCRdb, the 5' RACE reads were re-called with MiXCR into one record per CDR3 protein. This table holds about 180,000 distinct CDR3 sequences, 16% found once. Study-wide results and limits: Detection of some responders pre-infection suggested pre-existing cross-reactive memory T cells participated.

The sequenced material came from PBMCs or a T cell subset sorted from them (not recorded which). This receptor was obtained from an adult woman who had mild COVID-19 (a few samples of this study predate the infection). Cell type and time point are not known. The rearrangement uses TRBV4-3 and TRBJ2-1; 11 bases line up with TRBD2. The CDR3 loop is CASSRLAGGGNEQFF. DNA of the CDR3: TGCGCCAGCAGCCGCCTAGCGGGGGGTGGGAATGAGCAGTTCTTC.